This T cell receptor beta chain was captured by sequencing in a study of T cell responses to AZD1222 COVID-19 vaccine. Study results and caveats: None of the repertoires were sampled until the peak T cell response had passed.

With regard to this clone: Its antigen is not identified.

The method was immunoSEQ multiplex PCR; TCRdb's version includes in-frame clones alone and lacks a portion of them. The table includes 120,000 or so clones, about 88% detected once. The CDR3 contains 13 residues. Per germline, CDR1 MNHEY and CDR2 SVGAGI. Deletions cut 2 bases from V and 3 bases from J, with 7 bases between. The material was peripheral blood, obtained on day 0 of MenACWY control vaccination. The chain couples TRBV6-5 to TRBJ1-1, with D hard to call. The TCR comes from an adult in good health. CDR3 protein: CASSYEADTEAFF. CDR3 in DNA: TGTGCCAGCAGTTACGAGGCAGACACTGAAGCTTTCTTT.